The TCR beta chain under discussion was sequenced for a study of T cells in Graves' hyperthyroidism and ophthalmopathy (dated by TCRdb to the late 2010s). About the full investigation: Peripheral blood samples were taken at the time of initial diagnosis, prior to any treatment. A discovery cohort of roughly 100 patients, 43 with Graves' ophthalmopathy and approximately 60 with stable Graves' hyperthyroidism, was used to find distinguishing TCR V-J signatures. Whether ophthalmopathy could be predicted prospectively was tested in an independent validation cohort made up of about 18 hyperthyroidism patients plus 17 patients who later progressed to ophthalmopathy. The approximately 98 discovery patients were randomly divided into training and test sets at a 7:3 ratio. In addition, the study compared T-cell repertoires in thyroid tissue and in blood from six Graves' hyperthyroidism patients. After sampling, hyperthyroidism patients received methimazole starting at 30 mg daily, and ophthalmopathy patients received high-dose intravenous methylprednisolone. The paper describes TCR Vbeta CDR3 sequencing of 135 peripheral blood samples, made up of some 40 ophthalmopathy patients, around 78 hyperthyroidism patients and 17 progressor patients. The paper's findings and limits, for the study overall: No statistical method was used to set the sample size in advance, and investigators knew the group allocation. A model built on a 13 V-J signature distinguished ophthalmopathy from stable hyperthyroidism, reaching around 88% sensitivity and 81.08% specificity in cross-validation and 80%/75% in testing. Most expanded thyroid clonotypes (frequency above 0.001) were also detected in blood, a finding suggesting that blood repertoires may reflect thyroid immune responses. In validation, progression to ophthalmopathy was predicted by the model with 65% to 71% sensitivity and 72.22% specificity, a median of around 6.5 months before onset.

Amplification of TCR beta CDR3 regions was carried out from RNA transcripts. A first-round RT-PCR of the TCR CDR3 used the HTBI primer set with the Qiagen OneStep RT-PCR kit. The libraries were constructed in a second round of multiplex PCR and then size-selected and purified. Libraries were sequenced paired-end with 100 bp reads on an Illumina HiSeq2000. For the original study's pipeline: SOAPnuke was used to process the raw data, throwing out any read that contained adapters or uncalled bases, had a mean Phred below 15, or lacked an exact constant-primer or identifier match. COPE v1.2.5 was used to merge the high-quality paired reads, and each unique nucleotide sequence was defined as a clonotype. MiTCR v1.1 was used to align the clonotypes against IMGT TRBV, TRBD and TRBJ reference segments. The analysis was restricted to V-J combinations with a frequency above 0.0001, which together covered roughly 99% of the repertoires. The TCS score was defined as the ratio of F50 (clonal expansion) to E x V (chaos), calculated using BLOSUM62-based TCRdist between CDR3 peptides within each V-J. Welch's t-statistics and random forest reduced roughly 530 V-J features to 13, which were used in a naive Bayes classifier (R e1071). Using fastp at Q25 and MiXCR, TCRdb reprocessed the public reads and kept productive beta chains. Under each unique CDR3 protein, matching rows form one entry showing the most common genes and DNA. These V and J calls are TCRdb output, not the study's own analysis. For this sample there are roughly 400,000 distinct CDR3 sequences; around 15% appear just once. The top ten hold around 30% of the sample.

Note on this clonotype: The antigen this receptor binds is unknown. One base away lies a much larger clone, so this may be a sequencing read error.

From cysteine to phenylalanine, the CDR3 is 15 amino acids long. Kept here is only the CDR3 DNA, which spans 45 bases and is read in frame from base 1. The germline V gene encodes CDR1 SNHLY and CDR2 FYNNEI. Trimming takes 7 bases from V and 3 bases from J, and the germline ends sit 15 bases apart. Ophthalmopathy patients had moderately to severely active disease, Clinical Activity Score of at least 3, NOSPECS grade of at least 4, and duration under 3 months. The study excluded patients with uncontrolled infections, other autoimmune diseases, pregnancy or lactation. Diagnoses were established on the basis of clinical symptoms, serum thyroxine and TRAb, thyroid ultrasound, and orbital computed tomography. Ficoll-Paque density gradient centrifugation was used to isolate PBMCs from around 10 ml of fresh peripheral blood. Total RNA was extracted using Trizol reagent, and RNA quality was assessed on an Agilent 2100 Bioanalyzer.

The TCR sequence derives from a man aged 50 or older with Graves' ophthalmopathy. The V gene is TRBV2 and the J gene is TRBJ2-2, with a tentative D gene TRBD1 over 6 matching bases. Sample: blood. At the DNA level, the sequence is TGTGCCAGCATTGATGTGGGGACATACACCGGGGAGCTGTTTTTT. Its translation reads: CASIDVGTYTGELFF.